The rows below give T cell receptor beta chains drawn from one sample of a study of cytomegalovirus exposure and HLA in healthy donors. Assay: immunoSEQ multiplex PCR; the TCRdb copy retains only in-frame clones and omits some. The sample table sets out under 70,000 clones. The sequenced sample consisted of PBMCs. These TCRs come from a woman in her 30s in good health and CMV-seropositive. The CDR3 runs from the conserved cysteine through the conserved F or W. The D gene is left open where the match is weak. Expanded clones are given a class, and other clones once, few, many or no size at all.

D,size,V,J,CDR3,DNA
NA,NA,TRBV5-1,TRBJ2-1,CASSSPPAGNNEQFF,TGCGCCAGCAGCTCCCCCCCGGCGGGGAACAATGAGCAGTTCTTC
NA,NA,TRBV19,TRBJ1-6,CASSNEAYISPLHF,TGTGCCAGTAGTAATGAGGCATATATCTCACCCCTCCACTTT
NA,NA,TRBV4-2,TRBJ2-7,CASSQGPSGRTTPYEQYF,TGTGCCAGCAGCCAGGGACCGTCTGGGCGGACTACCCCTTACGAGCAGTACTTC
NA,NA,TRBV18,TRBJ1-6,CASSPKEGTLHF,TGTGCCAGCTCACCAAAGGAGGGGACCCTCCACTTT
NA,NA,TRBV7-2,TRBJ2-1,CASTEGRGSNEQFF,TGTGCCAGCACCGAAGGCCGGGGATCCAATGAGCAGTTCTTC
NA,NA,TRBV19,TRBJ1-4,CASSNREAEKLFF,TGTGCCAGTAGTAATCGGGAGGCTGAAAAACTGTTTTTT
NA,NA,TRBV4-1,TRBJ2-5,CATQGASGETQYF,TGCGCCACCCAGGGGGCTAGCGGAGAGACCCAGTACTTC
TRBD2,NA,TRBV2,TRBJ2-1,CASRTSGPQSSYNEQFF,TGTGCCAGCAGGACTAGCGGTCCCCAATCCTCCTACAATGAGCAGTTCTTC
NA,NA,TRBV4-1,TRBJ2-7,CASSQEVMGAYEQYF,TGCGCCAGCAGCCAAGAAGTGATGGGCGCCTACGAGCAGTACTTC
NA,NA,TRBV5-6,TRBJ2-5,CASSVQQETQYF,TGTGCCAGCAGCGTACAGCAAGAGACCCAGTACTTC
NA,NA,TRBV29-1,TRBJ2-7,CSVPREGARYEQYF,TGCAGCGTTCCTCGGGAGGGGGCACGCTACGAGCAGTACTTC
TRBD2,NA,TRBV4-1,TRBJ2-6,CASSQEAFSGGSSGANVLTF,TGCGCCAGCAGCCAAGAGGCCTTTAGCGGGGGGAGCTCTGGGGCCAACGTCCTGACTTTC
NA,NA,TRBV4-2,TRBJ2-2,CASSQEFGGSNTGELFF,TGTGCCAGCAGCCAAGAATTCGGCGGGTCGAACACCGGGGAGCTGTTTTTT
NA,medium-sized,TRBV6-1,TRBJ1-4,CASRAVQEKLFF,TGTGCCAGCCGAGCAGTACAGGAAAAACTGTTTTTT
NA,NA,TRBV19,TRBJ2-7,CASSIDRSSYEQYF,TGTGCCAGTAGTATAGATCGGAGCTCCTACGAGCAGTACTTC
NA,NA,TRBV2,TRBJ1-2,CASSAGMDYGYTF,TGTGCCAGCAGTGCCGGTATGGACTATGGCTACACCTTC
NA,NA,TRBV20-1,TRBJ1-2,CSASNRNRYTF,TGCAGTGCTAGTAACAGGAACCGCTACACCTTC
NA,NA,TRBV6-1,TRBJ2-7,CASGPYEQYF,TGTGCCAGCGGGCCCTACGAGCAGTACTTC
NA,NA,TRBV2,TRBJ1-1,CASTERQVNTEAFF,TGTGCCAGCACCGAGAGACAGGTAAACACTGAAGCTTTCTTT
TRBD1,NA,TRBV29-1,TRBJ2-3,CSVEEQGASTDTQYF,TGCAGCGTTGAGGAGCAGGGGGCCTCCACAGATACGCAGTATTTT
NA,NA,TRBV13,TRBJ2-1,CASSSFNEQFF,TGTGCCAGCAGCTCCTTCAATGAGCAGTTCTTC
NA,NA,TRBV27,TRBJ1-5,CASSLRGANQPQHF,TGTGCCAGCAGTTTGCGGGGGGCCAATCAGCCCCAGCATTTT
TRBD2,NA,TRBV7-9,TRBJ2-2,CASSRGGLAGDHGELFF,TGTGCCAGCAGCCGTGGAGGACTAGCGGGAGACCACGGGGAGCTGTTTTTT
TRBD1,NA,TRBV6-1,TRBJ1-5,CASSQRTGGDQPQHF,TGTGCCAGCAGTCAACGGACAGGGGGCGATCAGCCCCAGCATTTT
NA,NA,TRBV9,TRBJ2-3,CASSVGQTDTQYF,TGTGCCAGCAGCGTAGGGCAGACAGATACGCAGTATTTT
NA,NA,TRBV29-1,TRBJ2-7,CSVTQGTGEQYF,TGCAGCGTTACACAGGGTACGGGCGAGCAGTACTTC
TRBD1,NA,TRBV5-1,TRBJ1-1,CASTRTGVNTEAFF,TGCGCCAGCACCAGGACAGGGGTTAACACTGAAGCTTTCTTT
NA,NA,TRBV7-3,TRBJ1-2,CASSLESGGRHYGYTF,TGTGCCAGCAGCTTAGAAAGCGGGGGTAGACACTATGGCTACACCTTC
TRBD1,NA,TRBV28,TRBJ1-2,CASSSRTGMVYGYTF,TGTGCCAGCAGTTCTCGGACAGGGATGGTCTATGGCTACACCTTC
TRBD1,NA,TRBV6-5,TRBJ1-1,CASSYSIQGANTEAFF,TGTGCCAGCAGTTACTCGATTCAGGGGGCGAACACTGAAGCTTTCTTT
NA,NA,TRBV5-1,TRBJ1-1,CASSFTGGAEAFF,TGCGCCAGCAGCTTCACAGGCGGGGCCGAAGCTTTCTTT
NA,NA,TRBV28,TRBJ2-7,CASNRVTVPYEQYF,TGTGCCAGCAACAGGGTAACCGTCCCCTACGAGCAGTACTTC
TRBD1,NA,TRBV6-1,TRBJ1-1,CASSDDRVWNTEAFF,TGTGCCAGCAGTGACGACAGGGTTTGGAACACTGAAGCTTTCTTT
TRBD1,NA,TRBV6-5,TRBJ1-2,CASTRQGAHGYTF,TGTGCCAGCACTAGACAGGGGGCGCACGGCTACACCTTC
NA,NA,TRBV18,TRBJ1-2,CASSPGAALYGYTF,TGTGCCAGCTCACCAGGGGCAGCTCTCTATGGCTACACCTTC
TRBD2,NA,TRBV6-1,TRBJ2-1,CASSVSGRAKYEQFF,TGTGCCAGCAGTGTTAGCGGGAGGGCCAAGTATGAGCAGTTCTTC
TRBD2,NA,TRBV19,TRBJ2-7,CASSPLSGRALLPYEQYF,TGTGCCAGTAGCCCCCTTAGCGGGAGGGCGCTATTACCCTACGAGCAGTACTTC
TRBD1,NA,TRBV5-6,TRBJ1-2,CASSPGTGGRRGYTF,TGTGCCAGCAGCCCTGGGACAGGGGGCCGTCGCGGCTACACCTTC
TRBD1,NA,TRBV6-4,TRBJ2-1,CASSDGTEPDNEQFF,TGTGCCAGCAGTGACGGGACAGAACCAGACAATGAGCAGTTCTTC
TRBD2,NA,TRBV6-5,TRBJ2-2,CASSSSGGLTGELFF,TGTGCCAGCAGTTCCTCGGGGGGGCTCACCGGGGAGCTGTTTTTT
NA,NA,TRBV5-1,TRBJ2-1,CASSLAPTGSSYNEQFF,TGCGCCAGCAGCTTGGCCCCCACAGGGAGCTCCTACAATGAGCAGTTCTTC
TRBD1,NA,TRBV10-3,TRBJ1-1,CAIRTGGGNTEAFF,TGTGCCATCAGGACAGGGGGTGGGAACACTGAAGCTTTCTTT
NA,NA,TRBV7-3,TRBJ1-1,CASSEQGPGTEAFF,TGTGCCAGCAGCGAACAGGGACCCGGCACTGAAGCTTTCTTT
TRBD1,NA,TRBV28,TRBJ1-5,CASSSGGEDQPQHF,TGTGCCAGCAGTTCAGGGGGTGAGGATCAGCCCCAGCATTTT
TRBD1,NA,TRBV5-6,TRBJ1-4,CASSLRTGKNEKLFF,TGTGCCAGCAGCTTAAGGACAGGGAAAAATGAAAAACTGTTTTTT
TRBD2,NA,TRBV7-8,TRBJ2-7,CASSLQVGREQYF,TGTGCCAGCAGCTTACAGGTCGGGAGGGAGCAGTACTTC
NA,NA,TRBV5-4,TRBJ2-6,CASSGGVRTGANVLTF,TGTGCCAGCAGCGGAGGGGTTCGGACGGGGGCCAACGTCCTGACTTTC
TRBD2,NA,TRBV19,TRBJ2-3,CASTVAGADTQYF,TGTGCCAGTACCGTAGCGGGAGCAGATACGCAGTATTTT
NA,NA,TRBV12-2,TRBJ2-4,CASRLAWGSGGALDKNIQYF,TGTGCAAGTCGCTTAGCGTGGGGTAGCGGGGGGGCTTTGGACAAAAACATTCAGTACTTC
NA,NA,TRBV5-6,TRBJ2-7,CASSSSGSSYEQYF,TGTGCCAGCAGCTCCTCCGGGAGCTCCTACGAGCAGTACTTC
TRBD1,NA,TRBV10-3,TRBJ1-1,CATRQGGPEAFF,TGTGCCACACGACAGGGGGGCCCTGAAGCTTTCTTT
TRBD2,NA,TRBV6-1,TRBJ2-2,CASSLAGWNTGELFF,TGTGCCAGCAGTTTAGCGGGGTGGAACACCGGGGAGCTGTTTTTT